This T cell receptor beta chain came from a study of Ad26.COV2.S vaccination and SARS-CoV-2 variants. In the study overall: Ad26.COV2.S shots went into the muscle once or twice, 56 days apart.

Profiling relied on immunoSEQ multiplex PCR, and the TCRdb table lists in-frame clones only, not all of them. Of hundreds of thousands of clones in the sample, more than 80% were seen once. This CDR3 region has 13 residues. The V gene lost 1 base and the J gene lost 6 bases, with 9 bases spanning the gap. The V gene's germline CDR1 is SGHTA and CDR2 FQGNSA. Notes on the study in general: With respect to non-spike TCR breadth, vaccine and placebo recipients were similar.

This clone came up a few times. Antigen: not known. The sample's treatment: some 20 received Ad26.COV2.S at low or high dose, single or two shots; 5 received placebo; per-sample allocation not given. Sampling was performed 63 days after the first vaccine or placebo injection. Adults aged 18-55 years in Boston included the donor. The shot given was an Ad26 vector that makes Wuhan-strain SARS-CoV-2 spike. This specimen was peripheral blood, taken in a trial of Ad26.COV2.S vaccine versus placebo. The chain has TRBV7-2 and TRBJ1-2; D is unresolved. This TCR derives from a person between 18 and 60 years old who received the Ad26.COV2.S COVID-19 vaccine or a placebo. The DNA of the CDR3 is TGTGCCAGCAGCTTAGTCGGGTGGGATGGCTACACCTTC. Its protein product is CASSLVGWDGYTF.